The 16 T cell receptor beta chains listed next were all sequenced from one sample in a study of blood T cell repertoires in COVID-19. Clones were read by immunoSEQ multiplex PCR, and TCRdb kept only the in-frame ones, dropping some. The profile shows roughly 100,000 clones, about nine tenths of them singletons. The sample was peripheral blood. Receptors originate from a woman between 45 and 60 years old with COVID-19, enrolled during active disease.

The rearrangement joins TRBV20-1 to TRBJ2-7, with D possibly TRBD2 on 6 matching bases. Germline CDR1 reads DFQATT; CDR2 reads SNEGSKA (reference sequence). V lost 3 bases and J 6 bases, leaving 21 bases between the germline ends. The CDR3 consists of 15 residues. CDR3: CSASVAGRLGGEQYF. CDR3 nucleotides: TGCAGTGCTAGTGTCGCAGGCCGCTTGGGGGGCGAGCAGTACTTC.

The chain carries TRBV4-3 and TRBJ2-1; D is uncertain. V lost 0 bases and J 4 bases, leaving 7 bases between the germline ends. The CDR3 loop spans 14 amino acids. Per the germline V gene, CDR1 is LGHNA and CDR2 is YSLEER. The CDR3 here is CASSQDLAYNEQFF. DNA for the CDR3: TGCGCCAGCAGCCAAGATTTGGCTTACAATGAGCAGTTCTTC.

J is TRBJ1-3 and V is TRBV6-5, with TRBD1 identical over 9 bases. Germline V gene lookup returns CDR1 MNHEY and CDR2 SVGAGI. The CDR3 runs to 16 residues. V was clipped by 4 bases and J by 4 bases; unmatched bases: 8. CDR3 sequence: CASSFQTGGVGNTIYF. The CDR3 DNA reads TGTGCCAGCAGTTTTCAAACAGGGGGCGTCGGAAACACCATATATTTT.

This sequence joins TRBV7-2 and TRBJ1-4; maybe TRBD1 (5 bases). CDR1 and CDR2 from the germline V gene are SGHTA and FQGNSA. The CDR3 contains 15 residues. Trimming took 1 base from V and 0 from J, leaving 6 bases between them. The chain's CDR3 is CASSLEGTTNEKLFF. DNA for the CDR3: TGTGCCAGCAGCTTAGAGGGGACAACTAATGAAAAACTGTTTTTT.

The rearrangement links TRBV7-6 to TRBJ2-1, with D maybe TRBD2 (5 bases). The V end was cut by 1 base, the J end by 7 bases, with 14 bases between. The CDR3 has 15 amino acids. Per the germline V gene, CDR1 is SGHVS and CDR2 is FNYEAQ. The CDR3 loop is CASSLVVAPDNEQFF. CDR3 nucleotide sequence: TGTGCCAGCAGCTTAGTTGTAGCGCCTGATAATGAGCAGTTCTTC.

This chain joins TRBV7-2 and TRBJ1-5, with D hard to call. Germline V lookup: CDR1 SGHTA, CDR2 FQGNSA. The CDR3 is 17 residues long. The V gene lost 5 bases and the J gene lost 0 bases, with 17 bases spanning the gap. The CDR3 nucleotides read TGTGCCAGCAGCCCTGCCGCATTCGGTTATAGCAATCAGCCCCAGCATTTT. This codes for CASSPAAFGYSNQPQHF.

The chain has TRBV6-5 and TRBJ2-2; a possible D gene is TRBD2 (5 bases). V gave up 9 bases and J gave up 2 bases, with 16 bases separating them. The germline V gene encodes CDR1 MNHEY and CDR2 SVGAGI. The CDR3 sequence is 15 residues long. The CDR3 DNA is TGTGCCAGTACCCACGGACGGGGAAACACCGGGGAGCTGTTTTTT. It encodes CASTHGRGNTGELFF.

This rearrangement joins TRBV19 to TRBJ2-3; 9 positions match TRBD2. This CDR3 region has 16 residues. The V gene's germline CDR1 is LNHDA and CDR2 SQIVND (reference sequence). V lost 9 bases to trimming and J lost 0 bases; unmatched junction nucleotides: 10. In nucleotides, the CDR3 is TGTGCCAGGACCGAAAGACTAGCGGCTAGCACAGATACGCAGTATTTT. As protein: CARTERLAASTDTQYF.

The CDR3 nucleotides read TGTGCCAGCAGCTTAACGGCAGTGTCCTACAATGAGCAGTTCTTC. Its protein is CASSLTAVSYNEQFF. This sequence joins TRBV7-3 and TRBJ2-1; D ambiguous. V lost 0 bases and J 1 base, leaving 7 bases between the germline ends. Looked up from germline, CDR1 is SGHTA and CDR2 is FQGTGA. The length of the CDR3 is 15 residues.

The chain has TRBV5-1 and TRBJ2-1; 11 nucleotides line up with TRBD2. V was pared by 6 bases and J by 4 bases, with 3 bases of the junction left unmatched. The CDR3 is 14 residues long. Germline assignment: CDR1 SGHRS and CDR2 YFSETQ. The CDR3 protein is CASKTSGVYNEQFF. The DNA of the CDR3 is TGCGCCAGCAAGACTAGCGGGGTTTACAATGAGCAGTTCTTC.

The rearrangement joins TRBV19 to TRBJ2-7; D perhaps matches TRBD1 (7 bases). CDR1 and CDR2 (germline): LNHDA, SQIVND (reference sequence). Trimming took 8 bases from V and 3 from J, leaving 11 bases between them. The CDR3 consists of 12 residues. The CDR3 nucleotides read TGTGCCAGTGGGAGGACAGGCTACGAGCAGTACTTC. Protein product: CASGRTGYEQYF.

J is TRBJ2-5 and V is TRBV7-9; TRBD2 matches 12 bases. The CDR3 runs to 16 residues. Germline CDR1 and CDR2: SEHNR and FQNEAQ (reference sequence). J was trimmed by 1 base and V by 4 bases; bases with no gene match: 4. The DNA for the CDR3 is TGTGCCAGCAGCTACCTAGCGGGGGGGACCCAAGAGACCCAGTACTTC. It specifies CASSYLAGGTQETQYF.

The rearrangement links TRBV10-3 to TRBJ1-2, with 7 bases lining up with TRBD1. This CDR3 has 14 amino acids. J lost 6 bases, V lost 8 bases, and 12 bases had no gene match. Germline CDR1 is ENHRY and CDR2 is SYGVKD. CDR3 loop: CAIGGQYFINGYTF. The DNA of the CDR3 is TGTGCCATCGGGGGACAGTATTTTATTAATGGCTACACCTTC.

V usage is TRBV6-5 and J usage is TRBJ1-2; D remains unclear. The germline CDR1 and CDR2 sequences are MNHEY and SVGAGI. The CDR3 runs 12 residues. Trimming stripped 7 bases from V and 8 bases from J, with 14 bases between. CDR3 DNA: TGTGCCAGCACCGAGGGTGGATTGGGCTACACCTTC. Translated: CASTEGGLGYTF.

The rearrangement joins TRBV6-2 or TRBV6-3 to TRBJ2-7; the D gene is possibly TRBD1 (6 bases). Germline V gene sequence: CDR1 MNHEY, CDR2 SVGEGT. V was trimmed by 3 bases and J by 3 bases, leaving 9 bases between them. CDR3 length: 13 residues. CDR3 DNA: TGTGCCAGCAGTTATAGGGGGAACTACGAGCAGTACTTC. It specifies CASSYRGNYEQYF.

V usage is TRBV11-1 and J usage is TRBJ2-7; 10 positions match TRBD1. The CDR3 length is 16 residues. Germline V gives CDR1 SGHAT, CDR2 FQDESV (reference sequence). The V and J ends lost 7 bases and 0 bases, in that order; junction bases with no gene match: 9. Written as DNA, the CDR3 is TGTGCCAGCACCGATACGGACAGGGGGATCTCCTACGAGCAGTACTTC. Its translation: CASTDTDRGISYEQYF.